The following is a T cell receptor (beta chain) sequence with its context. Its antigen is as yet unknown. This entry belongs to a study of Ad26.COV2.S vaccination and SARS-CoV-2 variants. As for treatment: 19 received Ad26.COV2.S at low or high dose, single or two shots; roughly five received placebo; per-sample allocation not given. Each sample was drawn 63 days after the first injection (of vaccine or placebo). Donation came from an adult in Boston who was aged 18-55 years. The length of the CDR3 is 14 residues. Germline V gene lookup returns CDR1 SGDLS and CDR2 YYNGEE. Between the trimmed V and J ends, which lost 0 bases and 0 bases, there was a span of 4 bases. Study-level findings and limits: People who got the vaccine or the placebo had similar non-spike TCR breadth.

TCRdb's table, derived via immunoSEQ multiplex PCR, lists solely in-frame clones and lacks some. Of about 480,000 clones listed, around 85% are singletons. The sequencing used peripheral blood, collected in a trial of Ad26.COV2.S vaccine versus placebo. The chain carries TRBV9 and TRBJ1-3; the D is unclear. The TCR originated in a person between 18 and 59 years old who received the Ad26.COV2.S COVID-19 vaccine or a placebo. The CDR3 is CASSVDVSGNTIYF. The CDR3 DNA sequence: TGTGCCAGCAGCGTAGACGTCTCTGGAAACACCATATATTTT.